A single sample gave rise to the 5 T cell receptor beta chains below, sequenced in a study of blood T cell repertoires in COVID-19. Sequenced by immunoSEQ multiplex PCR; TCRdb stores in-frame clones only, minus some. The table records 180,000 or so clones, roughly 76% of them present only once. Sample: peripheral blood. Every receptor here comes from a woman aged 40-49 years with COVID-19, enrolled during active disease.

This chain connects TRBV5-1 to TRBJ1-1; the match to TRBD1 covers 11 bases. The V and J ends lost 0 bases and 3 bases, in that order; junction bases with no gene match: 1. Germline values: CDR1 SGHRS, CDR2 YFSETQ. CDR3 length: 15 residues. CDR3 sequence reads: CASSLGDRGYTEAFF. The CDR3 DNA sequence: TGCGCCAGCAGCTTGGGGGACAGGGGGTACACTGAAGCTTTCTTT.

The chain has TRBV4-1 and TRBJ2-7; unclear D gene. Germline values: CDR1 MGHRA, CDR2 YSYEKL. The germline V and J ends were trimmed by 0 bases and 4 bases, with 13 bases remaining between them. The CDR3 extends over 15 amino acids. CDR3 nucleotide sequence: TGCGCCAGCAGCCAAGAGTCCGACTCCGGTTACGAGCAGTACTTC. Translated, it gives CASSQESDSGYEQYF.

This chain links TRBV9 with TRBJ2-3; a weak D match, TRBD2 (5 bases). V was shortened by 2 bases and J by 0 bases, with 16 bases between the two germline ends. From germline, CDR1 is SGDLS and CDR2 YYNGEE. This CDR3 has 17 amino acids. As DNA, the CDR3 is TGTGCCAGCAGCGTTGGTTTTCGGGGAGCTAGCACAGATACGCAGTATTTT. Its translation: CASSVGFRGASTDTQYF.

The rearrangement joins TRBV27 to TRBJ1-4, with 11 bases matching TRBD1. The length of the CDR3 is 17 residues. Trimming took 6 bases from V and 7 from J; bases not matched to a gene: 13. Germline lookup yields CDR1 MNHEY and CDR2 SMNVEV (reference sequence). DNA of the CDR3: TGTGCCAGCAGCAGAGGACTAGGGACAGGGGGGGTTGAAAAACTGTTTTTT. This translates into CASSRGLGTGGVEKLFF. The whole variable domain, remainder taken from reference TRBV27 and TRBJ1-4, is EAQVTQNPRYLITVTGKKLTVTCSQNMNHEYMSWYRQDPGLGLRQIYYSMNVEVTDKGDVPEGYKVSRKEKRNFPLILESPSPNQTSLYFCASSRGLGTGGVEKLFFGSGTQLSVL.

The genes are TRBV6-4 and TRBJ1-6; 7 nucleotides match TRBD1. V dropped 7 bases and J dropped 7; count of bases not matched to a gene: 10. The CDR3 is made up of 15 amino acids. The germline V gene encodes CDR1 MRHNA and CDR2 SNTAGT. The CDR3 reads CASKVEGASNSPLHF. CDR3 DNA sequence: TGTGCCAGCAAAGTGGAGGGGGCCTCAAATTCACCCCTCCACTTT.